The 20 T cell receptor beta chains below were found in one sample sequenced in a study of cytomegalovirus exposure and HLA in healthy donors. The primer mix had 60 Vbeta and 13 Jbeta primers. Assay: immunoSEQ multiplex PCR; the TCRdb copy retains only in-frame clones and omits some. The sample has under 300,000 clones, 92% seen once. Input material: PBMCs. The receptors here all came from a girl aged 2 to 9 in good health and CMV-seronegative.

This CDR3 reads CASSEGLVAYEQYF. The CDR3 bases are TGTGCCAGCAGTGAGGGACTAGTCGCCTACGAGCAGTACTTC. The rearrangement joins TRBV2 to TRBJ2-5, with 8 positions matching TRBD2. The DNA end favors TRBJ2-7, so the J call may be wrong. The length of the CDR3 is 14 residues. Germline V CDR1 and CDR2: SNHLY, FYNNEI.

The J gene is TRBJ1-5, the V gene TRBV19; 9 nucleotides match TRBD1. V lost 2 bases, J lost 6 bases, and 5 bases stayed unmatched. This CDR3 is built from 15 residues. The germline V gene encodes CDR1 LNHDA and CDR2 SQIVND (reference sequence). The CDR3 nucleotides read TGTGCCAGTAGTATAAGGGACAGGGTGGGTCAGCCCCAGCATTTT. This sequence encodes CASSIRDRVGQPQHF.

The rearrangement joins TRBV28 to TRBJ1-2; D ambiguous. Deletions cut 7 bases from V and 4 bases from J, with 16 bases between. Per germline, CDR1 MDHEN and CDR2 SYDVKM. CDR3 size: 14 residues. The CDR3 is CASTDIPGGYGYTF. In DNA form, the CDR3 reads TGTGCCAGCACCGACATTCCTGGTGGCTATGGCTACACCTTC.

On this clone itself: Its ends do not fully match the called genes, so a read error is possible. This chain links TRBV27 with TRBJ2-7; D not resolved. Germline CDR1 and CDR2: MNHEY and SMNVEV (reference sequence). CDR3 size: 13 residues. CDR3 coding DNA: TGTGCCAGCAGGTTATCGTCCAGCTACGAGCAGTACTTC. This encodes CASRLSSSYEQYF.

CDR3 nucleotides: TGTGCCAGCAGCTTGGCCGGGTCGGGAGAGACCCAGTACTTC. Translation gives CASSLAGSGETQYF. This chain connects TRBV5-4 to TRBJ2-5; no clear D. Between the trimmed V and J ends, which lost 0 bases and 4 bases, there was a span of 10 bases. Germline V gene data show CDR1 as SGHNT and CDR2 as YYREEE (reference sequence). This CDR3 has 14 residues.

The V call is TRBV5-4, the J call TRBJ1-1; D possibly corresponds to TRBD1 (6 bases). Between the trimmed V and J ends, which lost 2 bases and 4 bases, there was a span of 12 bases. Germline CDR1 and CDR2: SGHNT and YYREEE (reference sequence). This CDR3 has 14 residues. CDR3 sequence reads: CASSFFQGITEAFF. CDR3 DNA sequence: TGTGCCAGCAGCTTTTTTCAGGGGATCACTGAAGCTTTCTTT.

This clone was detected once. The chain links TRBV28 to TRBJ1-2, with D unclear. The V gene lost 4 bases and the J gene lost 4 bases, with 16 bases spanning the gap. The CDR3 length is 15 residues. Looked up from germline, CDR1 is MDHEN and CDR2 is SYDVKM. The CDR3 loop reads CASSSPIAEFYGYTF. As DNA, the CDR3 is TGTGCCAGCAGTTCCCCGATCGCAGAATTCTATGGCTACACCTTC.

The gene calls are TRBV12-5 and TRBJ2-6, with 9 nucleotides matching TRBD1. The trim removed 4 bases at V and 1 base at J, leaving 11 bases unmatched. CDR1 is LGHNT, CDR2 FRNRAP, per germline. This CDR3 contains 19 residues. In DNA form, the CDR3 reads TGTGCTAGTGGTTCCCCACAGGGGGCGGAGGGTTCTGGGGCCAACGTCCTGACTTTC. Translating it yields CASGSPQGAEGSGANVLTF.

V usage is TRBV10-3 and J usage is TRBJ2-6, with a weak D call TRBD1 (6 bases). The germline V gene encodes CDR1 ENHRY and CDR2 SYGVKD. This CDR3 is 15 amino acids long. V gave up 10 bases and J gave up 0 bases, with 13 bases separating them. DNA for the CDR3: TGTGCCACTACAGGGTTCCACTCTGGGGCCAACGTCCTGACTTTC. This gives the protein CATTGFHSGANVLTF.

V is TRBV28 and J is TRBJ2-7; weak D call: TRBD2 (5 bases). Germline V lookup: CDR1 MDHEN, CDR2 SYDVKM. The CDR3 contains 15 residues. Trimming removed 6 bases from V and 5 bases from J, with 20 bases in between. The CDR3 DNA is TGTGCCAGCAGACTAGTAGGCGCAGGCCACGACGAGCAGTACTTC. Translated: CASRLVGAGHDEQYF.

The chain combines TRBV14 with TRBJ2-1; D is ambiguous. The V and J ends lost 5 bases and 8 bases respectively, with 7 bases between them. The CDR3 has 11 amino acids. The germline gives CDR1 SGHDN, CDR2 FVKESK. The CDR3 region is CASSVSDEQFF. The CDR3 DNA reads as TGTGCCAGCAGCGTCTCGGATGAGCAGTTCTTC.

V usage is TRBV27 and J usage is TRBJ2-1; 7 nucleotides agree with TRBD2. V lost 7 bases, J lost 2 bases, and 5 bases stayed unmatched. This CDR3 is built from 14 residues. Per the germline V gene, CDR1 is MNHEY and CDR2 is SMNVEV (reference sequence). CDR3 in amino acids: CASIRAGAYNEQFF. As DNA, the CDR3 is TGTGCCAGCATTAGGGCGGGAGCCTACAATGAGCAGTTCTTC.

The chain couples TRBV6-4 to TRBJ1-4; maybe TRBD1 (5 bases). Trimming stripped 4 bases from V and 8 bases from J, with 14 bases between. CDR1 MRHNA and CDR2 SNTAGT come from the germline V gene. This CDR3 is 14 amino acids long. The CDR3 DNA reads as TGTGCCAGCAGTGCCTCGGCAGGGTACGAAAAACTGTTTTTT. Its translation is CASSASAGYEKLFF.

The rearrangement links TRBV19 to TRBJ1-5; D call uncertain. This CDR3 spans 12 amino acids. Germline V lookup: CDR1 LNHDA, CDR2 SQIVND (reference sequence). V was pared by 5 bases and J by 2 bases, with 4 bases between. The CDR3 region has the DNA TGTGCCAGTAGTGTCGGCAATCAGCCCCAGCATTTT. Protein product: CASSVGNQPQHF. The variable domain in full, completed from reference TRBV19 and TRBJ1-5, reads DGGITQSPKYLFRKEGQNVTLSCEQNLNHDAMYWYRQDPGQGLRLIYYSQIVNDFQKGDIAEGYSVSREKKESFPLTVTSAQKNPTAFYLCASSVGNQPQHFGDGTRLSIL.

CDR3 nucleotides: TGTGCCAGCAGTACCGGACAGGGGAGAGCTTTCTTT. Protein sequence: CASSTGQGRAFF. The genes are TRBV6-5 and TRBJ1-1, with TRBD1 identical over 9 bases. In germline, CDR1 is MNHEY, CDR2 SVGAGI. The junction had 5 bases not matched to a gene; V was cut back by 5 bases and J by 10 bases. This CDR3 is 12 amino acids long.

The CDR3 protein is CASSFGGSSYNEQFF. Here the CDR3 DNA reads TGTGCCAGCAGCTTTGGCGGGAGCTCCTACAATGAGCAGTTCTTC. The chain couples TRBV7-6 to TRBJ2-1; 7 bases are shared with TRBD2. From germline, CDR1 is SGHVS and CDR2 FNYEAQ. V shed 3 bases and J 0 bases; nucleotides not matched to a gene: 2. This CDR3 spans 15 amino acids.

This chain joins TRBV7-2 and TRBJ2-7, with no clear D. The V gene lost 5 bases and the J gene lost 0 bases, with 5 bases spanning the gap. The CDR3 consists of 12 residues. Germline V gene lookup returns CDR1 SGHTA and CDR2 FQGNSA. The CDR3 reads CASSLSSYEQYF. Here the CDR3 DNA reads TGTGCCAGCAGCCTAAGCTCCTACGAGCAGTACTTC.

The V call is TRBV5-4, the J call TRBJ2-5, with 8 bases that match TRBD2. This CDR3 spans 15 amino acids. Germline V CDR1 and CDR2: SGHNT, YYREEE (reference sequence). With 0 bases clipped from V and 5 bases from J, the junction kept 6 bases outside the gene matches. The CDR3 DNA reads TGTGCCAGCAGCTTGGCGGGGGGGGCCAAGGAGACCCAGTACTTC. As protein: CASSLAGGAKETQYF.

This chain uses TRBV5-1 with TRBJ2-3; 10 bases map to TRBD2. Germline-derived CDR1 and CDR2 are SGHRS and YFSETQ. The CDR3 is 14 residues long. V dropped 5 bases and J dropped 3; count of bases not matched to a gene: 3. CDR3 coding DNA: TGCGCCAGCAGGATAGCGGGGGGTACAGATACGCAGTATTTT. As protein: CASRIAGGTDTQYF.

This rearrangement joins TRBV19 to TRBJ1-5, with 8 bases matching TRBD1. CDR1 is LNHDA, CDR2 SQIVND, per germline (reference sequence). Germline trimming cut 4 bases from V and 0 bases from J; bases unmatched to any gene: 2. The CDR3 has 15 amino acids. CDR3 in amino acids: CASSTGTGSNQPQHF. CDR3 nucleotide sequence: TGTGCCAGTAGTACCGGGACAGGTAGCAATCAGCCCCAGCATTTT.